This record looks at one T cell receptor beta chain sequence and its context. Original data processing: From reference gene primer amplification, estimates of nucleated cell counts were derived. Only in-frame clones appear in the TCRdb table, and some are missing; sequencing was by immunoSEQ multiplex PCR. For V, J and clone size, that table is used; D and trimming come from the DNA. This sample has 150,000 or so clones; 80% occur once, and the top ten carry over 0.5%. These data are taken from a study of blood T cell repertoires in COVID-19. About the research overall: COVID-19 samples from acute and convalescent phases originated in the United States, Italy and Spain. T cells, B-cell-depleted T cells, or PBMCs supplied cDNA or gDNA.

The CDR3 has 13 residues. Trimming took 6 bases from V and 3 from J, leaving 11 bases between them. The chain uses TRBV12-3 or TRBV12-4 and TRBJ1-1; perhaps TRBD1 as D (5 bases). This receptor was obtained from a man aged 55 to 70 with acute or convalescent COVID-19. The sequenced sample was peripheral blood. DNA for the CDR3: TGTGCCAGCAGCAGGGTGCAGGACACTGAAGCTTTCTTT. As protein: CASSRVQDTEAFF.